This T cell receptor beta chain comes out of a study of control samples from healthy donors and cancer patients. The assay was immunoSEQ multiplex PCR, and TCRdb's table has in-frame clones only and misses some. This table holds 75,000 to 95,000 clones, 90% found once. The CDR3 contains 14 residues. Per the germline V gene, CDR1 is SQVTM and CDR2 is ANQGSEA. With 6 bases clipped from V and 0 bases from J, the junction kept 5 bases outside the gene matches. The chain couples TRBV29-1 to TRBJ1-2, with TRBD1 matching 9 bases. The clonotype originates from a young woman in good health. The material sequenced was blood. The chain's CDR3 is CSVDRGAANYGYTF. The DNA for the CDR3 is TGCAGCGTCGACAGGGGGGCAGCTAACTATGGCTACACCTTC. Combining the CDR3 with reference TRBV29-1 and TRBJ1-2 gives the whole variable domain SAVISQKPSRDICQRGTSLTIQCQVDSQVTMMFWYRQQPGQSLTLIATANQGSEATYESGFVIDKFPISRPNLTFSTLTVSNMSPEDSSIYLCSVDRGAANYGYTFGSGTRLTVV.